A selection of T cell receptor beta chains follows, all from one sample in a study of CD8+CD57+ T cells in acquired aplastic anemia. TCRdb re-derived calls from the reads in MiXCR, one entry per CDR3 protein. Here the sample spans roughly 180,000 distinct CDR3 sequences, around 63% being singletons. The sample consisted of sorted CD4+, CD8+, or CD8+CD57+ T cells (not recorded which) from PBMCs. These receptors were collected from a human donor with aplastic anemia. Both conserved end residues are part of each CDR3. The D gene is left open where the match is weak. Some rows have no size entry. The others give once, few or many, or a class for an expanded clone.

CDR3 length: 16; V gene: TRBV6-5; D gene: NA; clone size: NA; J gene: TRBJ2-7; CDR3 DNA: TGTGCCAGCAGAACGATACACAGCGTTCCCACTAGGGAGCAGTACTTC; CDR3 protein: CASRTIHSVPTREQYF
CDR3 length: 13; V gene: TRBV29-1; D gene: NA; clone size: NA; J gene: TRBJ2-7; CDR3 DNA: TGCAGCGTTGAAGGGATGGGGGTGGGTGAGCAGTACTTC; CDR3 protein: CSVEGMGVGEQYF
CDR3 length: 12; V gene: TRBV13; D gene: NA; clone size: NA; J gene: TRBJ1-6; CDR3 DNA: TGTGCCAGCAGCACCCACAATTCACCCCTCCACTTT; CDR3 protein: CASSTHNSPLHF
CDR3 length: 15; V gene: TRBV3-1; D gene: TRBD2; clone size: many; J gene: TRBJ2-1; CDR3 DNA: TGTGCCAGCAGCCAATCGACTAGCGGGGGTGTTGAGCAGTTCTTC; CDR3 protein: CASSQSTSGGVEQFF
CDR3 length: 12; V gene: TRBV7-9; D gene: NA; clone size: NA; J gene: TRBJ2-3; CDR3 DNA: TGTGCCAGCAGTCCCGACGGAGATACGCAGTATTTT; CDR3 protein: CASSPDGDTQYF
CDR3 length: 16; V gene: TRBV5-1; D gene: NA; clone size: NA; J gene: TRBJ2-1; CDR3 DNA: TGCGCCAGCAGCACGTACAGGGGACGGGGGTACAATGAGCAGTTCTTC; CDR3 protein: CASSTYRGRGYNEQFF
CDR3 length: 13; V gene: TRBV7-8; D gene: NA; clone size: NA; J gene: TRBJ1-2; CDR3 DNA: TGTGCCAGCAGAGACGGCACTTACTATGGCTACACCTTC; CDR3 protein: CASRDGTYYGYTF
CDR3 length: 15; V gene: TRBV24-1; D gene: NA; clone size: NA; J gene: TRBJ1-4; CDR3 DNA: TGTGCCACCAGTGACCCCCCGGGCTCCGATGAAAAACTGTTTTTT; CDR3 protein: CATSDPPGSDEKLFF
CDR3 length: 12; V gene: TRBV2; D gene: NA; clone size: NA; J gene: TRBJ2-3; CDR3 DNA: TGTGCCAGCCTGGCTAGCACAGATACGCAGTATTTT; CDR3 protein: CASLASTDTQYF
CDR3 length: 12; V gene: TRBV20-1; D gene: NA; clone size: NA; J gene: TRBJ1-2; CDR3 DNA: TGCAGTGCTAGTCAAGGGGGGGGTGGCTACACCTTC; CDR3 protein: CSASQGGGGYTF
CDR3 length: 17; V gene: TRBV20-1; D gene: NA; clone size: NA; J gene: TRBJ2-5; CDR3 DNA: TGCAGTGCTAGAGATCAAGGGGGCGGGGCGACAATAGAGACCCAGTACTTC; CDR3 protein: CSARDQGGGATIETQYF
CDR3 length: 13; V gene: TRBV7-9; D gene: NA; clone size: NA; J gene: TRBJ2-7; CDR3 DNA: TGTGCCTGGAGTAGGGCAGTGTTCCACGAGCAGTACTTC; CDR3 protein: CAWSRAVFHEQYF
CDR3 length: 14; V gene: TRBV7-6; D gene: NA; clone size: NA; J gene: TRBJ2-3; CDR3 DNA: TGTGCCAGCAGCGCCGGTCCTAACACAGATACGCAGTATTTT; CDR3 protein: CASSAGPNTDTQYF
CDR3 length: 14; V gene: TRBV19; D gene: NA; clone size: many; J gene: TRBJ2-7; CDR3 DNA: TGTGCCAGTAGTATAGTTGCGGGTCTCTACGAGCAGTACTTC; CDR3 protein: CASSIVAGLYEQYF
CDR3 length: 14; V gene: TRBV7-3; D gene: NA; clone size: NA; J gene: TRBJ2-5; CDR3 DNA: TGTGCCAGCAGCTTAACGGCTTCCAAGGATACCCAGTACTTC; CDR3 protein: CASSLTASKDTQYF
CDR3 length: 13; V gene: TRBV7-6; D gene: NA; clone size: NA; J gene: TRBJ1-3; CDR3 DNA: TGTGCCAGCACCCCGCGGAACGGAAACACCATATATTTT; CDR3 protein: CASTPRNGNTIYF
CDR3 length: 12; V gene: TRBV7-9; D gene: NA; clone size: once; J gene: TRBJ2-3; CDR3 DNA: TGTGCCAGCAGCCAGGACTCAAATGAGCAGTATTTT; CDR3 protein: CASSQDSNEQYF
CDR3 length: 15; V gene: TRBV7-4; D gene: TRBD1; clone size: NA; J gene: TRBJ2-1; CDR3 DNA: TGTGCCAGCAGCGGTGGACAGGGGAGGGGAGGCGAGCAGTTCTTC; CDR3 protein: CASSGGQGRGGEQFF
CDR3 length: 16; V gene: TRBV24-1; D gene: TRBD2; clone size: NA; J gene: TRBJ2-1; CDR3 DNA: TGTGCCAGCAGCCACTACGGGAGGGCCGTACTCGATGAGCAGTTCTTC; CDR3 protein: CASSHYGRAVLDEQFF
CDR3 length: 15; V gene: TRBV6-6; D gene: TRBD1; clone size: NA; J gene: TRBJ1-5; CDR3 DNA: TGTGCCAGCAGTTGGGGACAGGGAAAGTTCCAGCCCCAGCATTTT; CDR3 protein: CASSWGQGKFQPQHF
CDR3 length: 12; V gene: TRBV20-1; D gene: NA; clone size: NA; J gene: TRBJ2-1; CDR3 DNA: TGCAGTGGCAAAGACAGATACAATGAGCAGTTCTTC; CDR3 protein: CSGKDRYNEQFF
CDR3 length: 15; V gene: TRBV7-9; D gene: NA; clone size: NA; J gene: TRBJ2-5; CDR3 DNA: TGTGCCAGCAGCTTAAGGGACTCCAAAGGAGAGACCCAGTACTTC; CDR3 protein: CASSLRDSKGETQYF
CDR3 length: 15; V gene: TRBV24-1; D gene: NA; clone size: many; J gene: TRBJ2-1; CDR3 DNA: TGTGCCACCATCGATAGGGGGGGGGCCAAGGATGAGCAGTTCTTC; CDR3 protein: CATIDRGGAKDEQFF
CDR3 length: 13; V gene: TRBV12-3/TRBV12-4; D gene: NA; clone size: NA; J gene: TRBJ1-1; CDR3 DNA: TGTGCCAGCAGCCTACAGGCGTCAGGGGAAGCTTTCTTT; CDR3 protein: CASSLQASGEAFF
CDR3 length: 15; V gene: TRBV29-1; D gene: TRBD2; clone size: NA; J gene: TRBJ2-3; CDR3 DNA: TGCAGCGTAGATGCGAGACTAGCGGGCTCAGATACGCAGTATTTT; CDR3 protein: CSVDARLAGSDTQYF
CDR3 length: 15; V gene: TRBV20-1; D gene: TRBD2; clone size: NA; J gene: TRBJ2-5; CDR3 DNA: TGCAGTGCTAGAGGGACCGGGAGGGTACAAGAGACCCAGTACTTC; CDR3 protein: CSARGTGRVQETQYF
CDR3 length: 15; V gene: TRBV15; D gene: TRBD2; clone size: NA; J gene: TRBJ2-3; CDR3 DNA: TGTGCCACCAGCAGAGGCCCTAGCGGGCAAGATACGCAGTATTTT; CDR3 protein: CATSRGPSGQDTQYF
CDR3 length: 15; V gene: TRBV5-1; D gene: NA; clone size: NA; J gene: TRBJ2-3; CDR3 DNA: TGCGCCAGCAGCCCCACAGGGTCTCCGGGAGATACGCAGTATTTT; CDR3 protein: CASSPTGSPGDTQYF
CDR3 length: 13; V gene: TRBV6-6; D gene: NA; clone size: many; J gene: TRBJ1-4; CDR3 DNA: TGTGCCAGCAGTTACTCCCCCAATGAAAAACTGTTTTTT; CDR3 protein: CASSYSPNEKLFF
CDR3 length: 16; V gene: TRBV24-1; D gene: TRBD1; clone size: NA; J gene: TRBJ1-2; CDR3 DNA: TGTGCCAGCAGTCCTACAAATGCCGGGACAGGGGGCGGCTACACCTTC; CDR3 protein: CASSPTNAGTGGGYTF
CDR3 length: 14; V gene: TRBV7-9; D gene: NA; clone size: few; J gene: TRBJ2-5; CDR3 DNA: TGTGCCAGCAGCCCAAGGACAGCACGGGAGACCCAGTACTTC; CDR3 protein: CASSPRTARETQYF
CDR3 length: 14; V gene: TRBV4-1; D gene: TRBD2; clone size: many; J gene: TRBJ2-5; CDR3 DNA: TGCGCCAGCAGCCAAGATGGGGGGGAAGAGACCCAGTACTTC; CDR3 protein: CASSQDGGEETQYF
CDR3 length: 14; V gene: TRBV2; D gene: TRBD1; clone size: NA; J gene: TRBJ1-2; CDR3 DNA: TGTGCCAGCAGGGCTGGGACAGGGGACTATGGCTACACCTTC; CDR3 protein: CASRAGTGDYGYTF
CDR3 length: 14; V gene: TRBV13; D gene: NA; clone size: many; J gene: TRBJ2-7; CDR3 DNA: TGTGCCAGCAGCCTATTGACCCGACCGGACGAGCAGTACTTC; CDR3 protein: CASSLLTRPDEQYF
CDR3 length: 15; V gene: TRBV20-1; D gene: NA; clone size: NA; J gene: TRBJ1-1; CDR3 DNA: TGCAGTGCTAGGGGGGGGGAAGGGTTAGGCACTGAAGCTTTCTTT; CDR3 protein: CSARGGEGLGTEAFF
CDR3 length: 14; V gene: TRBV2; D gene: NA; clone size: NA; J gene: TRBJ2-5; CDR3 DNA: TGTGCCAGCAGTGATGAGGACGCCGAAGAGACCCAGTACTTC; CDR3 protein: CASSDEDAEETQYF
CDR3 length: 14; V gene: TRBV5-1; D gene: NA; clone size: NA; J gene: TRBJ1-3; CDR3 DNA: TGCGCCAGCAGTCCAGGGGATTCTGGAAACACCATATATTTT; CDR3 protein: CASSPGDSGNTIYF
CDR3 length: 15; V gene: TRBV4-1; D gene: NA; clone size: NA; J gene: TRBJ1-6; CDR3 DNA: TGCGCCAGCAGCCAAGCCTACTTCTATAATTCACCCCTCCACTTT; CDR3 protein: CASSQAYFYNSPLHF
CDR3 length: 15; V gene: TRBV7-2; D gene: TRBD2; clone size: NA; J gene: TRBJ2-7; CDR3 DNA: TGTGCCAGCAGCAAGATAGCGGGAGGTATCTACGAGCAGTACTTC; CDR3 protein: CASSKIAGGIYEQYF